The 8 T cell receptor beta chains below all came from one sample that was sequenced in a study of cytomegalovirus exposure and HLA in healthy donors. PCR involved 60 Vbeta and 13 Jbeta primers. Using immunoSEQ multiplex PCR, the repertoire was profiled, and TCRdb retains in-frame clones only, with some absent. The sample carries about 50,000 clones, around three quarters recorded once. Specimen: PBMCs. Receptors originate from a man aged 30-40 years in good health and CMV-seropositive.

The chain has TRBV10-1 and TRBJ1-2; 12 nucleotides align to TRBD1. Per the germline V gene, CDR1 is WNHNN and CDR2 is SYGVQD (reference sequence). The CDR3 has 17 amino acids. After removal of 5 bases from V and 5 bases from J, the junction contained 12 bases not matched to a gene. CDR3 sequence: CASSHTGQGAKDYGYTF. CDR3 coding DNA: TGCGCCAGCAGTCACACGGGACAGGGGGCTAAGGATTATGGCTACACCTTC.

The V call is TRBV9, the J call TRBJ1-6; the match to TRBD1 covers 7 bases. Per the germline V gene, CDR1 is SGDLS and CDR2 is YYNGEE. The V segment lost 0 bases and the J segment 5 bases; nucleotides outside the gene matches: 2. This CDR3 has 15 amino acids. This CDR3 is CASSVADRDNSPLHF. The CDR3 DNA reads TGTGCCAGCAGCGTAGCTGACAGGGATAATTCACCCCTCCACTTT.

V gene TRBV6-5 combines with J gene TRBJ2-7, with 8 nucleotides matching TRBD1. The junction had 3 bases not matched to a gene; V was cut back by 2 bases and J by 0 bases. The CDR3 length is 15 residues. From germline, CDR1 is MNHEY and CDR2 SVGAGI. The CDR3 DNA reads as TGTGCCAGCAGTTACGGGGACAGGCCCTCCTACGAGCAGTACTTC. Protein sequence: CASSYGDRPSYEQYF.

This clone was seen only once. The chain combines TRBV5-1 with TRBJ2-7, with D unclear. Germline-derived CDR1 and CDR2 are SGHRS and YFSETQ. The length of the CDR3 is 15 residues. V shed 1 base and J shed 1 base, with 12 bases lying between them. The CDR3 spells CASSLWAGGSYEQYF. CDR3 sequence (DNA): TGCGCCAGCAGCTTGTGGGCAGGTGGTTCCTACGAGCAGTACTTC. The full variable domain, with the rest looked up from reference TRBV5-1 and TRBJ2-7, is KAGVTQTPRYLIKTRGQQVTLSCSPISGHRSVSWYQQTPGQGLQFLFEYFSETQRNKGNFPGRFSGRQFSNSRSEMNVSTLELGDSALYLCASSLWAGGSYEQYFGPGTRLTVT.

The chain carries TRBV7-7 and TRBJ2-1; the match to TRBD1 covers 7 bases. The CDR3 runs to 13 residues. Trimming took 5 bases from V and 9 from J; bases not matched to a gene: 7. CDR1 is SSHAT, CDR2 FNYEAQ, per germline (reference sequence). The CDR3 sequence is CASSPDRVSEQFF. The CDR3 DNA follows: TGTGCCAGCAGCCCCGACAGGGTGTCTGAGCAGTTCTTC. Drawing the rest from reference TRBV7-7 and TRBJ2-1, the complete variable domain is GAGVSQSPRYKVTKRGQDVTLRCDPISSHATLYWYQQALGQGPEFLTYFNYEAQPDKSGLPSDRFSAERPEGSISTLTIQRTEQRDSAMYRCASSPDRVSEQFFGPGTRLTVL.

The CDR3 spells CSVRRGGGNNEQFF. Here the CDR3 DNA reads TGCAGCGTTAGACGCGGGGGGGGGAACAATGAGCAGTTCTTC. The genes are TRBV29-1 and TRBJ2-1; 9 bases fit TRBD2. The junction had 7 bases not matched to a gene; V was cut back by 5 bases and J by 5 bases. The length of the CDR3 is 14 residues. From germline, CDR1 is SQVTM and CDR2 ANQGSEA.

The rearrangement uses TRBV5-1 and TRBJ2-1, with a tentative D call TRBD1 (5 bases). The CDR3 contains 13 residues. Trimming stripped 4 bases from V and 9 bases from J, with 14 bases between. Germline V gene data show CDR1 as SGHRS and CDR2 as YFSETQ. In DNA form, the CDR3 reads TGCGCCAGCAGCATCCAAGGGGATGGTGAGCAGTTCTTC. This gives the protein CASSIQGDGEQFF.

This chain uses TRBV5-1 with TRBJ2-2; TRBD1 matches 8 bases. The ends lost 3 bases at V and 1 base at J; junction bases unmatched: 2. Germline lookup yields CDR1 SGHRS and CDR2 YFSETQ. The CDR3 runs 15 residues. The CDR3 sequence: CASSSGTGNTGELFF. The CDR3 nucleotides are TGCGCCAGCAGCTCCGGGACAGGGAACACCGGGGAGCTGTTTTTT.